The 8 T cell receptor beta chains below come from one sample, sequenced in a study of blood T cell repertoires in COVID-19. The assay was immunoSEQ multiplex PCR, and TCRdb's table has in-frame clones only and misses some. Counted here are nearly 200,000 clones, approximately 80% occurring once; the ten biggest clones make up 0.85% to 0.95%. The sample consisted of peripheral blood. These receptors all stem from a man in his 60s with COVID-19, enrolled during active disease.

The rearrangement joins TRBV7-2 to TRBJ2-7; TRBD1 matches 10 bases. Trimming took 0 bases from V and 3 from J; bases not matched to a gene: 5. The CDR3 contains 16 residues. Looked up from germline, CDR1 is SGHTA and CDR2 is FQGNSA. CDR3 region: CASSLASGQGSYEQYF. CDR3 nucleotides: TGTGCCAGCAGCTTAGCCTCGGGACAGGGGAGCTACGAGCAGTACTTC.

A few counts support this clone. The chain has TRBV12-3 or TRBV12-4 and TRBJ1-2; 9 bases are a match to TRBD1. The CDR3 has 13 amino acids. The V and J ends lost 6 bases and 4 bases, in that order; junction bases with no gene match: 3. The DNA of the CDR3 is TGTGCCAGCAGCATGGACAGGGGCTATGGCTACACCTTC. It translates to CASSMDRGYGYTF.

The rearrangement uses TRBV7-2 and TRBJ1-5; maybe TRBD1 (5 bases). The CDR3 covers 15 residues. Germline V CDR1 and CDR2: SGHTA, FQGNSA. Trimming removed 5 bases from V and 2 bases from J, with 13 bases in between. The CDR3 bases are TGTGCCAGCAGCCAAAAGGGGCCACGCAATCAGCCCCAGCATTTT. Its translation is CASSQKGPRNQPQHF.

V gene TRBV5-1 combines with J gene TRBJ2-1, with D possibly matching TRBD1 (6 bases). Trimming pared 0 bases from V and 2 bases from J, leaving 9 bases between. The CDR3 is 15 amino acids. Germline lookup yields CDR1 SGHRS and CDR2 YFSETQ. CDR3 coding DNA: TGCGCCAGCAGCTTGGAGGACAGCCCCTACAATGAGCAGTTCTTC. Translated, it gives CASSLEDSPYNEQFF.

Concerning this clone: An end of the junction differs from the germline gene, which may be a read error. This chain links TRBV12-5 with TRBJ1-2; possibly TRBD1 for D (6 bases). CDR1 is LGHNT, CDR2 FRNRAP, per germline. The CDR3 has 12 amino acids. CDR3 residues: CASGLPTGSLAF. DNA for the CDR3: TGTGCTAGTGGTTTGCCTACAGGGAGCCTTGCCTTC.

The DNA of the CDR3 is TGTGCCAGCAGTTTACCTGGGACAGGGGGCCAAGCTTTCTTT. Its protein is CASSLPGTGGQAFF. The gene calls are TRBV28 and TRBJ1-1, with 12 bases identical to TRBD1. Looked up from germline, CDR1 is MDHEN and CDR2 is SYDVKM. The V and J ends lost 2 bases and 9 bases, in that order; junction bases with no gene match: 4. This CDR3 comprises 14 residues.

The V and J genes are TRBV20-1 and TRBJ2-1; 10 bases align to TRBD2. Germline loops: CDR1 DFQATT, CDR2 SNEGSKA (reference sequence). V was clipped by 3 bases and J by 0 bases; unmatched bases: 5. There are 16 residues in the CDR3. CDR3 in amino acids: CSASSLAGASYNEQFF. CDR3 DNA sequence: TGCAGTGCTAGTTCGCTAGCGGGAGCCTCCTACAATGAGCAGTTCTTC.

The CDR3 spells CSVVMRGSNQPQHF. The CDR3, as DNA: TGCAGCGTTGTGATGCGTGGTAGCAATCAGCCCCAGCATTTT. The rearrangement joins TRBV29-1 to TRBJ1-5; no clear D. Germline V gene lookup returns CDR1 SQVTM and CDR2 ANQGSEA. CDR3 length: 14 residues. Trimming took off 4 bases at V and 0 bases at J, with 10 bases between the two ends.